The sequence of this T cell receptor beta chain was determined in a study of monozygotic twins with inflammatory bowel disease. The authors isolated total RNA from whole blood without sorting T cells. Study results and limitations: A reduction in TCRbeta diversity (inverse Simpson) was seen in IBD patients relative to healthy co-twins. Discordant twins had repertoire similarity that did not differ from that of concordant twins, possibly from limited power. No single strong signal or clonotype associated with IBD was supported.

From its re-call of the 5' RACE reads, TCRdb lists each CDR3 protein once, without DNA. The repertoire shows fewer than 550,000 distinct CDR3 sequences; the top ten hold more than 2%. Points on this clonotype: Antigen specificity is unknown.

CDR3 length: 13 residues. This sequence was found in a human donor with ulcerative colitis or Crohn's disease, or a healthy co-twin of an affected twin (not recorded which). The chain combines TRBV12-3 or TRBV12-4 with TRBJ1-2; the D call from TCRdb, TRBD1, cannot be confirmed without DNA. Sequencing was performed on blood. The CDR3 loop reads CASTEGGMDGYTF.